The 21 T cell receptor beta chains in this list originate from one sample, sequenced in a study of T cell clonotyping in hematopoietic cell transplantation (TCRdb year 2021). Preparation of the library involved the immunoSEQ multiplex PCR assay. Here the immuneACCESS table is served through TCRdb, limited to in-frame sequences with V and J called. Missing clones are a known gap in these copies; in checked studies unresolved V genes cover under half, and the rest lacks a known reason. This sample lists approximately 11,000 clones; approximately 92% were detected once. Jointly, the top ten make up less than 15% of the sample. Explained via the paper, the time point label denotes: recipient sample about 28 days before transplant, after cytoreduction. This specimen consisted of peripheral blood mononuclear cells, obtained before stem cell transplant. These receptors originate from a middle-aged woman with acute myeloid leukemia. Some clones in this sample may be carry-over from other donors' samples.

This clone showed up just once. The CDR3 coding sequence is TGCGCCAGCAGCCAAGGAGGGACAGGGAAACTGTTTTTT. It encodes CASSQGGTGKLFF. The chain has TRBV4-3 and TRBJ1-4; 9 bases fit TRBD1. Unmatched junction bases numbered 2, after V lost 1 base and J lost 11 bases. The V gene's germline CDR1 is LGHNA and CDR2 YSLEER. CDR3 length equals 13 residues.

J is TRBJ2-5 and V is TRBV27; 13 bases match TRBD2. This CDR3 is built from 16 residues. The V segment lost 4 bases and the J segment 7 bases; nucleotides outside the gene matches: 9. Germline CDR1 is MNHEY and CDR2 is SMNVEV (reference sequence). The CDR3 coding sequence is TGTGCCAGCAGTTCCCAACTAGCGGGAGGGCGTGGGACCCAGTACTTC. It codes for CASSSQLAGGRGTQYF.

The gene calls are TRBV19 and TRBJ2-1; 12 positions agree with TRBD1. Germline assignment: CDR1 LNHDA and CDR2 SQIVND (reference sequence). The CDR3 contains 15 residues. J lost 6 bases, V lost 6 bases, and 6 bases had no gene match. CDR3 loop: CASRTGTGGSNEQFF. The CDR3 coding sequence is TGTGCCAGTAGAACCGGGACAGGGGGCTCCAATGAGCAGTTCTTC.

The V gene is TRBV30, the J gene TRBJ2-1; TRBD2 matches 7 bases. V lost 3 bases and J lost 3; bases outside the gene matches: 5. Germline V CDR1 and CDR2: GTSNPN, SVGIG (reference sequence). The CDR3 covers 14 residues. CDR3 coding DNA: TGTGCCTGGAGAGGGGAGGGCCTCTACAATGAGCAGTTCTTC. As protein: CAWRGEGLYNEQFF.

CDR3 region: CARSLSCRYSNQPQHF. DNA of the CDR3: TGTGCCAGAAGCTTGTCATGCCGGTATAGCAATCAGCCCCAGCATTTT. This rearrangement joins TRBV5-3 to TRBJ1-5; D gene uncertain. TRBV5-3 is known as an ORF, though its function is uncertain. The CDR3 spans 16 residues. V was pared by 1 base and J by 0 bases, with 11 bases between.

The chain employs TRBV30 and TRBJ2-5, with D possibly TRBD2 on 6 matching bases. The CDR3 is 12 residues long. From germline, CDR1 is GTSNPN and CDR2 SVGIG (reference sequence). The V gene lost 7 bases and the J gene lost 5 bases, with 14 bases spanning the gap. CDR3 nucleotides: TGTGCCTCCTACCTAGGAGGGGAGACCCAGTACTTC. It encodes CASYLGGETQYF.

The rearrangement links TRBV19 to TRBJ2-7, with D perhaps TRBD1 or TRBD2 (5 bases each). The CDR3 contains 15 residues. Deletions cut 7 bases from V and 0 bases from J, with 16 bases between. Germline loops: CDR1 LNHDA, CDR2 SQIVND (reference sequence). Here the CDR3 DNA reads TGTGCCAGTAAAAAAGGGACGGGTAGCTCCTACGAGCAGTACTTC. Protein: CASKKGTGSSYEQYF.

Points on this clone: The junction and the germline gene differ at one end; a read error may be behind it. V is TRBV7-6 and J is TRBJ1-4, with D hard to call. The germline V gene encodes CDR1 SGHVS and CDR2 FNYEAQ. The length of the CDR3 is 15 residues. CDR3 sequence: CASGFRATTNEKLFF. For the CDR3, the DNA is TGTGCCAGCGGCTTTCGGGCGACAACTAATGAAAAACTGTTTTTT.

V and J are TRBV9 and TRBJ2-2; perhaps TRBD1 as D (6 bases). CDR3 size: 15 residues. The V gene's germline CDR1 is SGDLS and CDR2 YYNGEE. V dropped 0 bases and J dropped 0 bases, with 6 bases sitting between them. The CDR3 DNA reads TGTGCCAGCAGCGTAGGGACAGCGAACACCGGGGAGCTGTTTTTT. Translated, it gives CASSVGTANTGELFF.

The table lists this clone with a count of one. The chain carries TRBV29-1 and TRBJ2-1, with D possibly TRBD1 on 5 matching bases. The germline V gene has CDR1 SQVTM and CDR2 ANQGSEA. Trimming removed 4 bases from V and 5 bases from J, with 21 bases in between. The CDR3 is 16 residues long. CDR3 sequence reads: CSVAPSNRIRDNEQFF. Written as DNA, the CDR3 is TGCAGCGTTGCCCCATCGAACAGGATAAGAGACAATGAGCAGTTCTTC.

The V gene is TRBV27, the J gene TRBJ1-1, with 7 bases lining up with TRBD1. The CDR3 loop spans 11 amino acids. Germline lookup yields CDR1 MNHEY and CDR2 SMNVEV (reference sequence). V was clipped by 4 bases and J by 8 bases; unmatched bases: 1. CDR3 bases: TGTGCCAGCAGTTGGGGACAGGAAGCTTTCTTT. Its translation: CASSWGQEAFF.

The rearrangement uses TRBV29-1 and TRBJ1-1, with D tentatively TRBD1 (5 bases). The germline V gene encodes CDR1 SQVTM and CDR2 ANQGSEA. CDR3 length: 12 residues. The CDR3 DNA reads as TGCAGTGCTCCGTCCCAGGGCACTGAAGCTTTCTTT. It is translated as CSAPSQGTEAFF.

The chain carries TRBV7-2 and TRBJ1-2; possible D gene TRBD1, 6 bases. This CDR3 contains 16 residues. Germline CDR1 reads SGHTA; CDR2 reads FQGNSA. V was pared by 5 bases and J by 3 bases, with 19 bases between. In DNA form, the CDR3 reads TGTACCAGCAGCCCCCAGGCAGGACAGCTCTACTATGGCTACACCTTC. Translating it yields CTSSPQAGQLYYGYTF.

The V and J genes are TRBV4-3 and TRBJ2-2; 12 bases line up with TRBD2. The CDR3 is made up of 19 amino acids. Trimming removed 0 bases from V and 6 bases from J; junction bases left unmatched: 11. Germline assignment: CDR1 LGHNA and CDR2 YSLEER. CDR3 residues: CASSQDGTSGSDFAGELFF. The CDR3 coding sequence is TGCGCCAGCAGCCAAGATGGGACTAGCGGGTCGGACTTTGCCGGGGAGCTGTTTTTT.

The chain couples TRBV30 to TRBJ1-6; D perhaps matches TRBD1 (6 bases). CDR1 and CDR2 (germline): GTSNPN, SVGIG (reference sequence). Trimming took off 0 bases at V and 8 bases at J, with 14 bases between the two ends. The CDR3 is 15 residues long. The CDR3 reads CAWSVGQGYDSPLHF. CDR3 in DNA: TGTGCCTGGAGTGTGGGCCAGGGGTATGATTCACCCCTCCACTTT.

The chain links TRBV11-2 to TRBJ2-7; TRBD1 agrees at 8 bases. V trimming: 2 bases; J trimming: 2 bases; junction bases outside the gene matches: 2. Germline V lookup: CDR1 SGHAT, CDR2 FQNNGV. The CDR3 is 14 amino acids. For the CDR3, the DNA is TGTGCCAGCAGCTTAACGACAGGGGCCTACGAGCAGTACTTC. This translates into CASSLTTGAYEQYF.

V gene TRBV10-3 combines with J gene TRBJ2-7, with 8 nucleotides matching TRBD1. Germline assignment: CDR1 ENHRY and CDR2 SYGVKD. This CDR3 comprises 14 residues. The V segment lost 6 bases and the J segment 4 bases; nucleotides outside the gene matches: 8. CDR3 sequence reads: CAISRTGPLYEQYF. CDR3 in DNA: TGTGCCATCAGCAGGACAGGGCCTTTGTACGAGCAGTACTTC.

The rearrangement joins TRBV10-1 to TRBJ2-7, with TRBD2 matching over 7 bases. Unmatched junction bases numbered 14, after V lost 0 bases and J lost 9 bases. This CDR3 region has 16 residues. Looked up from germline, CDR1 is WNHNN and CDR2 is SYGVQD (reference sequence). The CDR3 nucleotides are TGCGCCAGCAGTGAGTCTAGCGGGCTCGTAAGGATCGGGCAGTACTTC. As protein: CASSESSGLVRIGQYF.

The DNA for the CDR3 is TGTGCCAGCAGCTTGGGGGACTACCGAGGGGAGCTTCAGTACTTC. Its protein product is CASSLGDYRGELQYF. V is TRBV5-4 and J is TRBJ2-4; 7 bases align to TRBD2. Per the germline V gene, CDR1 is SGHNT and CDR2 is YYREEE (reference sequence). The length of the CDR3 is 15 residues. V lost 0 bases, J lost 11 bases, and 11 bases stayed unmatched.

V and J are TRBV28 and TRBJ1-5, with TRBD1 as a possible D gene (6 bases). Trimming removed 5 bases from V and 8 bases from J, with 13 bases in between. Germline V gives CDR1 MDHEN, CDR2 SYDVKM. The CDR3 length is 13 residues. CDR3 loop: CASSGWEGEPQHF. Written as DNA, the CDR3 is TGTGCCAGCAGTGGTTGGGAGGGGGAGCCCCAGCATTTT.

This chain connects TRBV12-1 to TRBJ1-5; TRBD1, as called in the table, went unchecked against the DNA. TRBV12-1 is flagged as a pseudogene. The CDR3 length is 12 residues. The CDR3 DNA reads TGTGCCAGCAGCTCAGGGGTTCAGCCCCAGCATTTT. Protein sequence: CASSSGVQPQHF.